This record concerns one T cell receptor (beta chain) sequence. Its specificity is unknown. Trimming cost V 3 bases and J 1 base; bases outside gene matches: 5. Germline loops: CDR1 SEHNR, CDR2 FQNEAQ (reference sequence). The CDR3 runs to 15 residues. Generated by immunoSEQ multiplex PCR, the TCRdb table keeps only in-frame clones and is missing some. The table includes about 120,000 clones, 88% detected once. This sample is part of a study of T cell responses to AZD1222 COVID-19 vaccine. Study results and limitations: The study sampled repertoires only after the peak T cell response. Close to half of all spike-specific TCRs reportedly target regions of the variants that are unmutated.

This sequence originates from an adult in good health. The sample in question was peripheral blood, obtained on day 0 of AZD1222 vaccination. The gene calls are TRBV7-9 and TRBJ1-1; 7 bases fit TRBD1. The CDR3 sequence is CASSFAGGRNTEAFF. In DNA, the CDR3 is TGTGCCAGCAGCTTCGCAGGGGGAAGGAACACTGAAGCTTTCTTT. The variable domain in full, with the rest retrieved from reference TRBV7-9 and TRBJ1-1, is DTGVSQNPRHKITKRGQNVTFRCDPISEHNRLYWYRQTLGQGPEFLTYFQNEAQLEKSRLLSDRFSAERPKGSFSTLEIQRTEQGDSAMYLCASSFAGGRNTEAFFGQGTRLTVV.